The 17 T cell receptor beta chains listed next were all sequenced from one sample in a study of shared clonotypes between healthy human individuals. Only CD45RO-negative cells positively selected for CCR7 counted as naive CD8 cells, so terminally differentiated effector memory CD45RA+ cells were excluded. Clones were read by immunoSEQ multiplex PCR, and TCRdb kept only the in-frame ones, dropping some. The profile shows around 600,000 clones, around 96% of them singletons. The specimen sequenced was naive CD8+ T cells sorted from blood. Source of these receptors: a woman aged 30 to 39 in good health.

V is TRBV19 and J is TRBJ2-5; 8 nucleotides align to TRBD2. The better agreement between TRBJ2-7 and the DNA end casts doubt on the J call. Germline V gives CDR1 LNHDA, CDR2 SQIVND (reference sequence). The CDR3 is made up of 16 amino acids. In DNA, the CDR3 is TGTGCCAGTAGTATAGCGGGGCGGGAGGTGAGCTACGAGCAGTACTTC. As protein: CASSIAGREVSYEQYF.

This chain uses TRBV19 with TRBJ2-5; D is perhaps TRBD2 (6 bases). The DNA matches TRBJ2-7 better at its end, which makes the J call doubtful. This CDR3 spans 11 amino acids. Germline CDR1 and CDR2: LNHDA and SQIVND (reference sequence). CDR3 nucleotide sequence: TGTGCCAGTAGTTACGGGGGCGAGCAGTACTTC. It specifies CASSYGGEQYF.

The V gene is TRBV4-1, the J gene TRBJ1-3, with D unresolved. The germline V gene encodes CDR1 MGHRA and CDR2 YSYEKL. V was shortened by 4 bases and J by 0 bases, with 10 bases between the two germline ends. This CDR3 spans 15 amino acids. The chain's CDR3 is CASSLHSSSGNTIYF. The CDR3 DNA reads as TGCGCCAGCAGCCTACACAGTAGCTCTGGAAACACCATATATTTT.

This clone has only one observation. The chain links TRBV4-1 to TRBJ2-7; the match to TRBD2 covers 9 bases. J lost 2 bases, V lost 0 bases, and 8 bases had no gene match. The germline V gene has CDR1 MGHRA and CDR2 YSYEKL. The CDR3 runs to 17 residues. The CDR3 DNA reads TGCGCCAGCAGCCAAGATGACGTAGCGGGAGTAACCTACGAGCAGTACTTC. This encodes CASSQDDVAGVTYEQYF.

The V call is TRBV6-5, the J call TRBJ2-1; TRBD2 matches at 7 bases. V trimming: 2 bases; J trimming: 8 bases; junction bases outside the gene matches: 6. In germline, CDR1 is MNHEY, CDR2 SVGAGI. The CDR3 is made up of 14 amino acids. Written as DNA, the CDR3 is TGTGCCAGCAGTTACGGACTAGGGTTAGATGAGCAGTTCTTC. This gives the protein CASSYGLGLDEQFF.

The CDR3 protein is CATRTGRSYEQYF. DNA of the CDR3: TGTGCCACCAGGACAGGCCGTTCCTACGAGCAGTACTTC. The V gene is TRBV15, the J gene TRBJ2-5; tentatively, D is TRBD1 (6 bases). The end of the DNA fits TRBJ2-7 better, so the J call may be wrong. The CDR3 contains 13 residues. Looked up from germline, CDR1 is LNHNV and CDR2 is YYDKDF (reference sequence).

The chain recombines TRBV9 with TRBJ2-7, with 13 bases fitting TRBD2. V gave up 4 bases and J gave up 4 bases; unmatched junction bases: 8. CDR1 and CDR2 (germline): SGDLS, YYNGEE. The CDR3 extends over 16 amino acids. Written as DNA, the CDR3 is TGTGCCAGCAGCCCCCGGACTAGCGGGAGTGTTTACGAGCAGTACTTC. Amino acid sequence: CASSPRTSGSVYEQYF.

This clone appeared once. The chain employs TRBV28 and TRBJ1-1; D is uncertain. Germline loops: CDR1 MDHEN, CDR2 SYDVKM. The CDR3 runs 14 residues. Trimming removed 6 bases from V and 1 base from J, with 12 bases in between. This chain's CDR3 is CASRSYRSNTEAFF. The CDR3 DNA sequence: TGTGCCAGCAGGTCATACCGGTCGAACACTGAAGCTTTCTTT.

The chain links TRBV28 to TRBJ2-1, with unresolved D. The germline gives CDR1 MDHEN, CDR2 SYDVKM. V gave up 5 bases and J gave up 8 bases, with 25 bases separating them. The CDR3 has 17 amino acids. The CDR3 DNA reads as TGTGCCAGCAGTCAAAGAGGACCGGGTGACCTCCGAGATGAGCAGTTCTTC. Its translation is CASSQRGPGDLRDEQFF.

This sequence joins TRBV4-1 and TRBJ2-1; D is perhaps TRBD1 (6 bases). Between the trimmed V and J ends, which lost 4 bases and 0 bases, there was a span of 13 bases. Germline CDR1 and CDR2: MGHRA and YSYEKL. This CDR3 has 16 residues. CDR3 sequence reads: CASSPLDRSSYNEQFF. In nucleotides, the CDR3 is TGCGCCAGCAGCCCCCTGGACAGAAGCTCCTACAATGAGCAGTTCTTC.

CDR3 nucleotides: TGTGCCAGCAGTCCGCGACCTACACCAGGGGTTGGTCACTCCGGGGAGCTGTTTTTT. Protein product: CASSPRPTPGVGHSGELFF. The V call is TRBV28, the J call TRBJ2-2; weak D call: TRBD1 (6 bases). V was clipped by 5 bases and J by 6 bases, with 28 bases between them. Germline V lookup: CDR1 MDHEN, CDR2 SYDVKM. CDR3 size: 19 residues.

The rearrangement links TRBV11-1 to TRBJ2-7; 7 bases fit TRBD2. The germline V gene encodes CDR1 SGHAT and CDR2 FQDESV (reference sequence). V lost 8 bases and J lost 2; bases outside the gene matches: 9. CDR3 length equals 14 residues. The CDR3 DNA sequence: TGTGCCAGCTCCCTCCCCGGACTAGCCTACGAGCAGTACTTC. Its protein is CASSLPGLAYEQYF.

The chain joins TRBV30 to TRBJ1-6; D may be TRBD1 (6 bases). This CDR3 has 15 amino acids. CDR1 GTSNPN and CDR2 SVGIG come from the germline V gene (reference sequence). V was shortened by 2 bases and J by 7 bases, with 15 bases between the two germline ends. As DNA, the CDR3 is TGTGCCTGGAGTCCACACCGGGGGCTAAATTCACCCCTCCACTTT. Its translation: CAWSPHRGLNSPLHF.

The V gene is TRBV5-6, the J gene TRBJ2-1; D is possibly TRBD2 (6 bases). Germline values: CDR1 SGHDT, CDR2 YYEEEE. V was clipped by 4 bases and J by 5 bases, with 16 bases between them. There are 15 residues in the CDR3. CDR3 nucleotides: TGTGCCAGCAGCCCGCCGGGAGAGGCGGACAATGAGCAGTTCTTC. Amino acid sequence: CASSPPGEADNEQFF.

This sequence joins TRBV5-1 and TRBJ2-7; 7 nucleotides match TRBD2. The germline V gene encodes CDR1 SGHRS and CDR2 YFSETQ. V lost 4 bases and J lost 4; bases outside the gene matches: 14. The CDR3 length is 16 residues. CDR3 sequence (DNA): TGCGCCAGCAGCCCAGGTGGGCGGGAGTTTAGGTACGAGCAGTACTTC. Residues: CASSPGGREFRYEQYF.

The V gene is TRBV2, the J gene TRBJ2-7, with 8 bases that match TRBD1. CDR1 and CDR2 from the germline V gene are SNHLY and FYNNEI. CDR3 length equals 15 residues. V was clipped by 2 bases and J by 3 bases; unmatched bases: 6. For the CDR3, the DNA is TGTGCCAGCAGTGAACGTCAGGGGGCAATCTACGAGCAGTACTTC. Amino acids: CASSERQGAIYEQYF.

This sequence joins TRBV5-1 and TRBJ2-7; weak D call: TRBD2 (6 bases). Germline CDR1 is SGHRS and CDR2 is YFSETQ. The CDR3 runs 15 residues. Trimming stripped 4 bases from V and 0 bases from J, with 14 bases between. CDR3 in DNA: TGCGCCAGCAGCGTATTCGGGGGTACCTCCTACGAGCAGTACTTC. Protein sequence: CASSVFGGTSYEQYF.